This TCR beta chain stems from a study of cytotoxic CD8 clonotypes in ibrutinib-treated CLL. Produced via immunoSEQ multiplex PCR; TCRdb's table is partial and in-frame only. The repertoire holds over 120,000 clones, with about 80% as singletons. Here the sequenced sample was PBMCs, taken after 12 months of ibrutinib treatment. The sequence was obtained from a human donor with chronic lymphocytic leukemia.

CDR3 DNA: TGTGCCAGCAGTGAACTAAACGGGCACCAAGAGACCCAGTACTTC. Protein product: CASSELNGHQETQYF. This chain links TRBV25-1 with TRBJ2-5; D remains unclear. Germline V CDR1 and CDR2: MGHDK, SYGVNS. This CDR3 region has 15 residues. Trimming pared 2 bases from V and 0 bases from J, leaving 10 bases between.